A selection of T cell receptor beta chains follows, all from one sample in a study of OX40 agonist ivuxolimab in advanced cancers. Profiled with immunoSEQ multiplex PCR; TCRdb holds only in-frame clones, not every one. The profile shows roughly 83,000 clones, around 84% of them singletons. The sequenced sample was CD4+ or CD8+ T cells sorted from blood, obtained in a trial of the OX40 agonist ivuxolimab. The origin of the receptors is an adult with an advanced solid tumor such as melanoma, head and neck, liver or kidney cancer. The CDR3 runs from the conserved cysteine through the conserved F or W. D genes are given only for firm matches. Not all rows give a size; the values are once, few, many and, for expanded clones, a class.

j_call d_call v_call clone_size cdr3_aa cdr3_nt
TRBJ2-5 - TRBV7-6 - CASSYTGGGETQYF TGTGCCAGCAGCTATACAGGCGGTGGAGAGACCCAGTACTTC
TRBJ1-1 - TRBV7-6 once CASSPGAPGTEAFF TGTGCCAGCAGCCCGGGGGCCCCAGGCACTGAAGCTTTCTTT
TRBJ1-5 - TRBV27 once CASSLWGNQPQHF TGTGCCAGCAGTTTATGGGGGAATCAGCCCCAGCATTTT
TRBJ1-1 - TRBV5-6 - CASSLVGGVRTEAFF TGTGCCAGCAGCTTGGTGGGAGGGGTAAGAACTGAAGCTTTCTTT
TRBJ2-5 - TRBV5-1 - CASSLDSQHGTQYF TGCGCCAGCAGCTTGGATTCCCAGCACGGGACCCAGTACTTC
TRBJ2-6 - TRBV7-2 once CASSLRTTTKSGANVLTF TGTGCCAGCAGCTTACGGACAACTACAAAGTCTGGGGCCAACGTCCTGACTTTC
TRBJ1-3 - TRBV6-1 - CASSEGIGTGNTIYF TGTGCCAGCAGTGAAGGAATTGGGACAGGAAACACCATATATTTT
TRBJ2-1 - TRBV2 - CASSEAQTPGAEQFF TGTGCCAGCAGTGAAGCGCAGACACCGGGGGCTGAGCAGTTCTTC
TRBJ2-1 TRBD2 TRBV7-7 - CASSLRAGGMDEQFF TGTGCTAGCAGCTTAAGGGCGGGGGGCATGGATGAGCAGTTCTTC
TRBJ2-5 - TRBV2 - CASSPQGGEEYF TGTGCCAGCAGCCCCCAAGGTGGGGAAGAGTACTTC
TRBJ1-5 - TRBV5-6 - CASSLAFGRGNQPQHF TGTGCCAGCAGCTTGGCCTTTGGCAGGGGCAATCAGCCCCAGCATTTT
TRBJ1-3 - TRBV19 - CATGGFPLRNTIYF TGTGCTACCGGCGGTTTTCCCCTTCGGAACACCATATATTTT
TRBJ2-3 - TRBV27 once CASSFDLGYTDTQYF TGTGCCAGCAGTTTTGATTTGGGGTACACAGATACGCAGTATTTT
TRBJ2-1 - TRBV11-2 - CASSPRGPETEFF TGTGCCAGCAGCCCAAGGGGTCCGGAAACTGAGTTCTTC
TRBJ2-7 TRBD2 TRBV7-6 - CASSLASQAGESYEQYF TGTGCCAGCAGCTTAGCCAGTCAGGCGGGAGAGTCCTACGAGCAGTACTTC
TRBJ1-5 - TRBV30 medium-sized CAWSPSGGNSNQPQHF TGTGCCTGGAGCCCAAGCGGGGGAAATAGCAATCAGCCCCAGCATTTT